This TCR beta chain stems from a study of regulatory T cells in long-lasting Graves disease. Findings and caveats of the study: It was peripheral blood alone, not thyroid tissue, that was studied.

This CDR3 has 18 amino acids. Germline V gene lookup returns CDR1 WSHSY and CDR2 SAAADI. Indicated time point: newly diagnosed GD, antithyroid drugs for less than 3 months. The TCR library used RNA extracted from PBMCs. Doctors identified Graves' disease using the American Thyroid Association guidelines. Assembly of TCR beta libraries relied on iRepertoire HTBI primers together with Arm-PCR of CDR3 regions. TCRdb passed the multiplex PCR reads through MiXCR, listing each CDR3 protein once. The sample carries 350,000 to 400,000 distinct CDR3 sequences, about a sixth recorded once. This clonotype occurred a few times. Its specificity is unknown. The junction does not match germline at one end; this may be a read error. These same records also appear under a second study, on T cells in Graves' hyperthyroidism and ophthalmopathy. That source adds: The TCR CDR3 first-round RT-PCR relied on the HTBI primer set.

This chain links TRBV10-2 with TRBJ1-6; D unclear. This specimen was peripheral blood mononuclear cells (PBMCs), taken at new diagnosis, from a patient treated with antithyroid drugs. The sequence was collected from a woman aged 18-29 years with Graves disease. Here the CDR3 reads CASGEPGSTSSYNSPLHF. CDR3 DNA: TGCGCCAGCGGTGAGCCGGGCAGTACCAGCTCCTATAATTCACCCCTCCACTTT.